Here is one T cell receptor (beta chain) with its context. Its antigen is undetermined. A second PCR, run for about 6 to 11 cycles, used a sample-barcoded 5' primer plus a J-beta primer mix. TCRdb called the 5' RACE reads again in MiXCR, with one record for every CDR3 protein. The data contain about 1.5 million distinct CDR3 sequences, roughly 40% of them singletons. The sample belongs to a study of blood T cells in healthy people across ages. Study-wide results and caveats: Nothing was known about donor CMV status, and this possibly confounded expanded clonotype changes.

This clonotype originated in a woman younger than 30 in good health. The sample consisted of blood.

The CDR3 DNA reads TGCAGCGTTCCGATCTTCTTCACCTTAGCGGGAGAGACCCAGTACTTC. It specifies CSVPIFFTLAGETQYF. The chain recombines TRBV29-1 with TRBJ2-5; 7 nucleotides match TRBD2. Trimming removed 5 bases from V and 4 bases from J; junction bases left unmatched: 16. The CDR3 length is 16 residues. Germline values: CDR1 SQVTM, CDR2 ANQGSEA. Together with reference TRBV29-1 and TRBJ2-5, the CDR3 gives the full variable domain: SAVISQKPSRDICQRGTSLTIQCQVDSQVTMMFWYRQQPGQSLTLIATANQGSEATYESGFVIDKFPISRPNLTFSTLTVSNMSPEDSSIYLCSVPIFFTLAGETQYFGPGTRLLVL.